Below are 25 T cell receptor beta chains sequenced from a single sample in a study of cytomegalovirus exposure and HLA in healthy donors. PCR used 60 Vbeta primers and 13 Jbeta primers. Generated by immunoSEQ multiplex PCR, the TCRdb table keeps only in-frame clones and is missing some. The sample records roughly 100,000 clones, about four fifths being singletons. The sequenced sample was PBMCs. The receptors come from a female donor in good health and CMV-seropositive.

The CDR3 region has the DNA TGTGCCAGCAGTGATCGTGGCAGGGGTTTGCATGGCTACACCTTC. It encodes CASSDRGRGLHGYTF. V usage is TRBV2 and J usage is TRBJ1-2; D might be TRBD1 (6 bases). The CDR3 totals 15 residues. The V gene lost 3 bases and the J gene lost 6 bases, with 17 bases spanning the gap. Germline V gene data show CDR1 as SNHLY and CDR2 as FYNNEI.

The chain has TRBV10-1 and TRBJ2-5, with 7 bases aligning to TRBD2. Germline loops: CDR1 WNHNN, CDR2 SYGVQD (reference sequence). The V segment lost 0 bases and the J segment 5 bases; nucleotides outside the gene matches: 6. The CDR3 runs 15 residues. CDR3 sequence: CASSESPRESETQYF. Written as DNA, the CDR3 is TGCGCCAGCAGTGAGTCCCCGCGGGAGTCGGAGACCCAGTACTTC.

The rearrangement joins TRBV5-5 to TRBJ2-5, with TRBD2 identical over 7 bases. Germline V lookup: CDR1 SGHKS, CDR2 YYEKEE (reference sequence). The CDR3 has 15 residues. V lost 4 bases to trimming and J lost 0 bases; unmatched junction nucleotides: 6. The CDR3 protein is CASSRASGYQETQYF. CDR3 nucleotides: TGTGCCAGCAGCCGGGCTAGCGGTTACCAAGAGACCCAGTACTTC.

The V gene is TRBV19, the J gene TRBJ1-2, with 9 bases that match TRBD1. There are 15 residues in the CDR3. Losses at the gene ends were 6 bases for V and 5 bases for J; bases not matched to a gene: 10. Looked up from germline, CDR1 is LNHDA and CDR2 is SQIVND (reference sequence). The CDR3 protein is CASRKTGGEMYGYTF. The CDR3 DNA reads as TGTGCCAGTAGAAAAACAGGGGGCGAGATGTATGGCTACACCTTC.

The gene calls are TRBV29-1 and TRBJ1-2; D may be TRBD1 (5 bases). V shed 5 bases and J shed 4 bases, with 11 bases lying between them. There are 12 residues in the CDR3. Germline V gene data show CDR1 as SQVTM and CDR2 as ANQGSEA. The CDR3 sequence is CSVKDTFYGYTF. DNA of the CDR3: TGCAGCGTTAAGGACACATTCTATGGCTACACCTTC.

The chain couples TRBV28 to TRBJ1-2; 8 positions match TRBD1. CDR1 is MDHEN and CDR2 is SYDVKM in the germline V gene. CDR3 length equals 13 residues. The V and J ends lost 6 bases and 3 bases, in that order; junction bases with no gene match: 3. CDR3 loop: CASSLQGDYGYTF. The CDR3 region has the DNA TGTGCCAGCAGCCTACAGGGGGACTATGGCTACACCTTC.

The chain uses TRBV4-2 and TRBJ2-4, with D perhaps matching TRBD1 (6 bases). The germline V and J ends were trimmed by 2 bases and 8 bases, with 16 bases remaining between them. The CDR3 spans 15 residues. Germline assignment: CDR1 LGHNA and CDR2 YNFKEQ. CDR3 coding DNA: TGTGCCAGCAGCCAAACCCGGACAGCCAGTCACATTCAGTACTTC. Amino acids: CASSQTRTASHIQYF.

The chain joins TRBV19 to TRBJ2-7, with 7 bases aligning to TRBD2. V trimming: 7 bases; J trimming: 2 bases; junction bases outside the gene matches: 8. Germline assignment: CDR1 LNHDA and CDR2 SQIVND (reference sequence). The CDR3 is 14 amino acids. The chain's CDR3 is CASKRTSGAYEQYF. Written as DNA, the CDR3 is TGTGCCAGTAAGAGGACTAGTGGGGCCTACGAGCAGTACTTC.

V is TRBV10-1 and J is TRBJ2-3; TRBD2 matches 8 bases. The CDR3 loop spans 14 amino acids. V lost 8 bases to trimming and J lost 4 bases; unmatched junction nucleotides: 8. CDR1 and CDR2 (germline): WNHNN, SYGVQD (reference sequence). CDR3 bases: TGCGCCAGCTCCCACGGGAGGGAAGCAGATACGCAGTATTTT. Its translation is CASSHGREADTQYF.

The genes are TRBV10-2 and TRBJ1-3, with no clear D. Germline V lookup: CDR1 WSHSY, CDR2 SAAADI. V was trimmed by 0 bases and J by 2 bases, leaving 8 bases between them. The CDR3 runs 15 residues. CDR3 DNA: TGCGCCAGCAGTGAGTCGGGAGGAGCTGGAAACACCATATATTTT. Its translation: CASSESGGAGNTIYF.

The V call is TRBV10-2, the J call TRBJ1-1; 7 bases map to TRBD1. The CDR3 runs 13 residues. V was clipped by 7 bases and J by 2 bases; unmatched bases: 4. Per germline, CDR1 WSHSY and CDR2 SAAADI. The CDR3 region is CASIGDSNTEAFF. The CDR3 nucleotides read TGCGCCAGCATTGGGGACAGCAACACTGAAGCTTTCTTT.

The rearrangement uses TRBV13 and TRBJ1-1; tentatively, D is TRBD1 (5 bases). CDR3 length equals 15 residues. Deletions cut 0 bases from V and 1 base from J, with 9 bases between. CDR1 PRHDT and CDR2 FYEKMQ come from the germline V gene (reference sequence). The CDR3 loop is CASSLGQGKNTEAFF. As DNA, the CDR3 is TGTGCCAGCAGCTTAGGCCAGGGAAAGAACACTGAAGCTTTCTTT.

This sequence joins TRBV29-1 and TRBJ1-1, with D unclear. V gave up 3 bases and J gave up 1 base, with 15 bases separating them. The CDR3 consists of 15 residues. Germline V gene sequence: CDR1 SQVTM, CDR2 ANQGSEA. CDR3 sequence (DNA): TGCAGCGTTGACCTCGGCGGTCCCGCGAACACTGAAGCTTTCTTT. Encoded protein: CSVDLGGPANTEAFF.

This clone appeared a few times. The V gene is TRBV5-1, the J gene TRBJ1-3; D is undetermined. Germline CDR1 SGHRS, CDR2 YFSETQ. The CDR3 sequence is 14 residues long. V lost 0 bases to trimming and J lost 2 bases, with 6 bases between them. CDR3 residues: CASSLEQTGNTIYF. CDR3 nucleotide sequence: TGCGCCAGCAGCTTGGAACAGACTGGAAACACCATATATTTT.

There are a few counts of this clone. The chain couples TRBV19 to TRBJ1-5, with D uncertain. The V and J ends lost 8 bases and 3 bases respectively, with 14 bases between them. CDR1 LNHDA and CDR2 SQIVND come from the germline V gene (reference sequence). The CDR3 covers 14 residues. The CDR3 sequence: CASRPGTVNQPQHF. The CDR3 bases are TGTGCCAGTCGCCCGGGTACGGTCAATCAGCCCCAGCATTTT.

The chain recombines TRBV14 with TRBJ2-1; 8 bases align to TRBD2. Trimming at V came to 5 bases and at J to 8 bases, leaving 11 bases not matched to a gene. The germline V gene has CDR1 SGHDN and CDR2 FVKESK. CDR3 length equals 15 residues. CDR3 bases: TGTGCCAGCAGCGAAGTCGGGCGGGGGGTGGATGAGCAGTTCTTC. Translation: CASSEVGRGVDEQFF. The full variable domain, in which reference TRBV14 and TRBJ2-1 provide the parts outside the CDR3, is EAGVTQFPSHSVIEKGQTVTLRCDPISGHDNLYWYRRVMGKEIKFLLHFVKESKQDESGMPNNRFLAERTGGTYSTLKVQPAELEDSGVYFCASSEVGRGVDEQFFGPGTRLTVL.

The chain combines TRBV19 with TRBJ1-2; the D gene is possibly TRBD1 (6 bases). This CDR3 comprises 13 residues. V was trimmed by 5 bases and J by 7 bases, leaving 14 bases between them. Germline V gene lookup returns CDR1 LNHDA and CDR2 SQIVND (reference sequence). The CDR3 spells CASSLTGSGGYTF. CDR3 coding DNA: TGTGCCAGTAGTCTTACAGGGTCTGGTGGCTACACCTTC.

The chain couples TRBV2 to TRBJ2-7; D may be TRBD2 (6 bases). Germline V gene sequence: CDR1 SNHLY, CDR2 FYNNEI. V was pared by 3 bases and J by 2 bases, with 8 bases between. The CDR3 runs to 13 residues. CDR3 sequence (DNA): TGTGCCAGCAGTGATCGCGGGACCTACGAGCAGTACTTC. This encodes CASSDRGTYEQYF.

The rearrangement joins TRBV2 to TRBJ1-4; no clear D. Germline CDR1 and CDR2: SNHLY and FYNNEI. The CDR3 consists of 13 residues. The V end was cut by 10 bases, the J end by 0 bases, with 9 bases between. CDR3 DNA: TGTGCCATTCTATATCCAACTAATGAAAAACTGTTTTTT. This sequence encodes CAILYPTNEKLFF.

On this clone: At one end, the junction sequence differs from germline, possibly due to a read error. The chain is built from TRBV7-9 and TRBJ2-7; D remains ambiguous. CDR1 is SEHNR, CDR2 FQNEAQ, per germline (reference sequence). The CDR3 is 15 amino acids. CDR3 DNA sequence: TGTTCCAGCAGCTTATCCCCCGAGAGGACCTACGAGCAGTACTTC. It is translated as CSSSLSPERTYEQYF.

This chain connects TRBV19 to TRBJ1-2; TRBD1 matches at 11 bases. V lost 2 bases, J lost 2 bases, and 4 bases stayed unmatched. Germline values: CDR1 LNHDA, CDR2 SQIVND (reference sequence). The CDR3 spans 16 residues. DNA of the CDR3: TGTGCCAGTAGTATAATCGGGACAGGGGGGAACTATGGCTACACCTTC. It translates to CASSIIGTGGNYGYTF. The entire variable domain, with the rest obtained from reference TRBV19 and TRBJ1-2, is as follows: DGGITQSPKYLFRKEGQNVTLSCEQNLNHDAMYWYRQDPGQGLRLIYYSQIVNDFQKGDIAEGYSVSREKKESFPLTVTSAQKNPTAFYLCASSIIGTGGNYGYTFGSGTRLTVV.

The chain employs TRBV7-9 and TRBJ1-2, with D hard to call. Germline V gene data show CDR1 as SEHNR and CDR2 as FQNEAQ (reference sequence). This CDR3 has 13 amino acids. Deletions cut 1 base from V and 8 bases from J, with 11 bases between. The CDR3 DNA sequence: TGTGCCAGCAGCTTAGTCATACTAGACGGCTACACCTTC. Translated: CASSLVILDGYTF. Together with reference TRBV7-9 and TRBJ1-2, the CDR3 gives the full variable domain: DTGVSQNPRHKITKRGQNVTFRCDPISEHNRLYWYRQTLGQGPEFLTYFQNEAQLEKSRLLSDRFSAERPKGSFSTLEIQRTEQGDSAMYLCASSLVILDGYTFGSGTRLTVV.

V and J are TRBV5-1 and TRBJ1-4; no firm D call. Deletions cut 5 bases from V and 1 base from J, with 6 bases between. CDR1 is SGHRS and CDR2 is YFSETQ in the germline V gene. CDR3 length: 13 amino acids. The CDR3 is CASSEVTNEKLFF. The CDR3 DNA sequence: TGCGCCAGCAGTGAGGTAACTAATGAAAAACTGTTTTTT.

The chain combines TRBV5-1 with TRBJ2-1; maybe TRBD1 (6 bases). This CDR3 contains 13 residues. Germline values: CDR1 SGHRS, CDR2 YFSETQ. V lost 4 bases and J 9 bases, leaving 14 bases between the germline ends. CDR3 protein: CASSTSLQGEQFF. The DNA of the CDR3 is TGCGCCAGCAGCACCTCCTTACAGGGTGAGCAGTTCTTC.

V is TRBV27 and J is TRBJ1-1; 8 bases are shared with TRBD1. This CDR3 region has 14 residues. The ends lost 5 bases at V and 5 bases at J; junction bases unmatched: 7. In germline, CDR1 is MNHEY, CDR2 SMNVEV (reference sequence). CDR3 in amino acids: CASSRGQVGTEAFF. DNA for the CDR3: TGTGCCAGCAGTCGGGGACAGGTTGGGACTGAAGCTTTCTTT.